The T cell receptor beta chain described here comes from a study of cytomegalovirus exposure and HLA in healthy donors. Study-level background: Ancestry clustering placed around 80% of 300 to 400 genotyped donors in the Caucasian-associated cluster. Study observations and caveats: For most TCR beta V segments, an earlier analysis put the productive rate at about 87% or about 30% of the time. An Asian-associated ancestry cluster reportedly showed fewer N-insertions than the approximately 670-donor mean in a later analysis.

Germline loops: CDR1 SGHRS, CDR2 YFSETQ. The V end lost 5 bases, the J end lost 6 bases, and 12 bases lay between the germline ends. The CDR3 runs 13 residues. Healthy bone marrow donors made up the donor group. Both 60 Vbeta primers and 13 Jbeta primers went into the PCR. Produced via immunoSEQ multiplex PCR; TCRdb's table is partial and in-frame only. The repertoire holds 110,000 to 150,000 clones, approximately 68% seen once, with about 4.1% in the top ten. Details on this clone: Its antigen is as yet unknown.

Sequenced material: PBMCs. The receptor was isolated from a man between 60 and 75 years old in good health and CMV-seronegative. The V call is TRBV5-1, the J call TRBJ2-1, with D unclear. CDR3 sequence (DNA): TGCGCCAGCAGTCCGTATTCGGGCAATGAGCAGTTCTTC. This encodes CASSPYSGNEQFF.